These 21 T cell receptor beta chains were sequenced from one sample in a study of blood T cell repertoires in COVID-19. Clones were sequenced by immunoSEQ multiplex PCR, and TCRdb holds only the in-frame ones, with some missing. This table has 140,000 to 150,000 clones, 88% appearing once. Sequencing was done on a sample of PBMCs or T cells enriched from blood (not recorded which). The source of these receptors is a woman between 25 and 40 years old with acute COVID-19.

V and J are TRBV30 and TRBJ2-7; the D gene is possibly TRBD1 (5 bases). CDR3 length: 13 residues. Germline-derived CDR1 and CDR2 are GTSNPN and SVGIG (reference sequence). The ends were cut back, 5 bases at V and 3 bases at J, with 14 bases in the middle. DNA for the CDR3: TGTGCCTGGGGTGAACAGGTCTTCTACGAGCAGTACTTC. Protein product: CAWGEQVFYEQYF. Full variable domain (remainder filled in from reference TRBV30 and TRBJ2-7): SQTIHQWPATLVQPVGSPLSLECTVEGTSNPNLYWYRQAAGRGLQLLFYSVGIGQISSEVPQNLSASRPQDRQFILSSKKLLLSDSGFYLCAWGEQVFYEQYFGPGTRLTVT.

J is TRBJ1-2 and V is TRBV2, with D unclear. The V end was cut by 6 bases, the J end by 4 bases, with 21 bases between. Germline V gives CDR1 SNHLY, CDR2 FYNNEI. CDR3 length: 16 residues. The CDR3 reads CASSGRLNREGYGYTF. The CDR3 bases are TGTGCCAGCAGCGGAAGATTAAATAGGGAGGGCTATGGCTACACCTTC.

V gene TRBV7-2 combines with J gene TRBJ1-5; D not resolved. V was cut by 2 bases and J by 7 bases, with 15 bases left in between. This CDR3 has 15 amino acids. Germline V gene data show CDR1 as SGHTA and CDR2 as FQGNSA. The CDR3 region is CASSLFTGEGQPQHF. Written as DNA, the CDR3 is TGTGCCAGCAGCTTATTTACTGGGGAGGGACAGCCCCAGCATTTT.

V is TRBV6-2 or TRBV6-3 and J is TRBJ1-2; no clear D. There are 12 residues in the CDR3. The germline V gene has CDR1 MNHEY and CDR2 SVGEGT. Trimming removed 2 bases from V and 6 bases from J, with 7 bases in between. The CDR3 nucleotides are TGTGCCAGCAGTTACCCCCGTGATGGCTACACCTTC. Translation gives CASSYPRDGYTF.

CDR3 DNA: TGTGCCAGCAGCTTAGTGAGGGACACTGAAGCTTTCTTT. As protein: CASSLVRDTEAFF. The rearrangement uses TRBV7-2 and TRBJ1-1, with D unresolved. CDR1 and CDR2 from the germline V gene are SGHTA and FQGNSA. This CDR3 has 13 amino acids. Trimming removed 1 base from V and 3 bases from J, with 6 bases in between. Combining the CDR3 with reference TRBV7-2 and TRBJ1-1 gives the whole variable domain GAGVSQSPSNKVTEKGKDVELRCDPISGHTALYWYRQSLGQGLEFLIYFQGNSAPDKSGLPSDRFSAERTGGSVSTLTIQRTQQEDSAVYLCASSLVRDTEAFFGQGTRLTVV.

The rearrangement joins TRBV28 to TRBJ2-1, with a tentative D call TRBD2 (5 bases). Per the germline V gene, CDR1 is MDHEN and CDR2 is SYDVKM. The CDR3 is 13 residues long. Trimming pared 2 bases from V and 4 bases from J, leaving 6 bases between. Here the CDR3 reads CASSLSGYNEQFF. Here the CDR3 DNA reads TGTGCCAGCAGTTTAAGCGGTTACAATGAGCAGTTCTTC.

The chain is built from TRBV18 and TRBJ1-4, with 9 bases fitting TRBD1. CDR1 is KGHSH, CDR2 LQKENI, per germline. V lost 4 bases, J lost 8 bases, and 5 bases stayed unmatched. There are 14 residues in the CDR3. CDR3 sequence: CASSQGQGGEKLFF. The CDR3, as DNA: TGTGCCAGCTCACAGGGACAGGGAGGCGAAAAACTGTTTTTT.

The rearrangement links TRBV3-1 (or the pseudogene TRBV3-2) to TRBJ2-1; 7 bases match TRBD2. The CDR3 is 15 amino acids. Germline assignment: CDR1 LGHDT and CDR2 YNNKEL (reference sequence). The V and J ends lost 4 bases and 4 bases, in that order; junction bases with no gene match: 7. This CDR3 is CASSPNTGGYNEQFF. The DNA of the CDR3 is TGTGCCAGCAGCCCTAACACGGGAGGTTACAATGAGCAGTTCTTC.

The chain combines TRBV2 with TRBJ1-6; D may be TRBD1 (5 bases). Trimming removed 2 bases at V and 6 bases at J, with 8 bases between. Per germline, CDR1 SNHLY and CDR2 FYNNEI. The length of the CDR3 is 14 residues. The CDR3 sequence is CASSESRANSPLHF. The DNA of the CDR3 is TGTGCCAGCAGTGAAAGCAGGGCTAATTCACCCCTCCACTTT.

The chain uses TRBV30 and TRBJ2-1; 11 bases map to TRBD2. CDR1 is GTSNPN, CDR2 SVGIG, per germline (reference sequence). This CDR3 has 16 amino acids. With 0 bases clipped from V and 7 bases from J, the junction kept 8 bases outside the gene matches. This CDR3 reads CAWSVRGLAGGNEQFF. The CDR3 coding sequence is TGTGCCTGGAGTGTACGTGGGCTAGCGGGAGGTAATGAGCAGTTCTTC.

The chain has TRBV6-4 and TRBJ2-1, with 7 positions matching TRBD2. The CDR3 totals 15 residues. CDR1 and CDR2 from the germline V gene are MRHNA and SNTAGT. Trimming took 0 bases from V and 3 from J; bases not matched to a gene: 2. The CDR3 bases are TGTGCCAGCAGTGACTCGGCGGGAGACTACAATGAGCAGTTCTTC. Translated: CASSDSAGDYNEQFF.

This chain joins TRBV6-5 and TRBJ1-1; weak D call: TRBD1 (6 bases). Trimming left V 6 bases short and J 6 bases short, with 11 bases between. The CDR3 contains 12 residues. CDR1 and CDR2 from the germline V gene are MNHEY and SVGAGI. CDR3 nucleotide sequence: TGTGCCAGCAGGACGACAGGCTCTGAAGCTTTCTTT. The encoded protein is CASRTTGSEAFF.

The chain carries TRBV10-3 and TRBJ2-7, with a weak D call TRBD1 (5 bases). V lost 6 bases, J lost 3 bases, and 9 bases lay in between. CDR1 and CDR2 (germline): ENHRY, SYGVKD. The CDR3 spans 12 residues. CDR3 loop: CAIRDKNYEQYF. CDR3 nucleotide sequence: TGTGCCATCAGGGACAAAAACTACGAGCAGTACTTC.

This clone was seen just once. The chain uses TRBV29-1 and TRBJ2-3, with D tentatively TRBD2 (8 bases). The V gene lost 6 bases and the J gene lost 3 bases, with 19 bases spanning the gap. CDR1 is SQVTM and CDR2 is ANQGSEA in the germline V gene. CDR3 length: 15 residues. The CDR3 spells CSVRGLAGGTDTQYF. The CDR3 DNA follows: TGCAGCGTGAGGGGGCTAGCGGGTGGGACAGATACGCAGTATTTT.

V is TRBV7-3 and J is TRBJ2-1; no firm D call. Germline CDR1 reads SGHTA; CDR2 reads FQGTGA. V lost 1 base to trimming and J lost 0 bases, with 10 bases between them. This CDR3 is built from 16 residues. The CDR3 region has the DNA TGTGCCAGCAGCTTAATTTTGAAGAGCTCCTACAATGAGCAGTTCTTC. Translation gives CASSLILKSSYNEQFF.

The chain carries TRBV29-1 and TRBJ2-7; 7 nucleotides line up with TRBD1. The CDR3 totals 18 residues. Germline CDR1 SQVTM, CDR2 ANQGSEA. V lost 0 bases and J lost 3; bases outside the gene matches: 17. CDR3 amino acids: CSVEEQPRDLAGGYEQYF. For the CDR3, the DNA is TGCAGCGTTGAAGAACAGCCGAGGGATTTGGCAGGGGGCTACGAGCAGTACTTC.

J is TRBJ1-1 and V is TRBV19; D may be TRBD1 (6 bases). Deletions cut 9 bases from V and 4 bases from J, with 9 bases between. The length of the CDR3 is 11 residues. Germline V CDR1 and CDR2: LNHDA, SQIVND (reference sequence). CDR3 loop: CASQGITEAFF. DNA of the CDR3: TGTGCCAGCCAGGGGATCACTGAAGCTTTCTTT.

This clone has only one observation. CDR3 in amino acids: CASSLISGSYEQYF. The CDR3, as DNA: TGTGCCAGCAGCTTAATCAGCGGGAGCTACGAGCAGTACTTC. The chain recombines TRBV7-9 with TRBJ2-7, with 8 bases lining up with TRBD2. The CDR3 has 14 amino acids. Trimming cost V 2 bases and J 3 bases; bases outside gene matches: 3. Germline loops: CDR1 SEHNR, CDR2 FQNEAQ (reference sequence).

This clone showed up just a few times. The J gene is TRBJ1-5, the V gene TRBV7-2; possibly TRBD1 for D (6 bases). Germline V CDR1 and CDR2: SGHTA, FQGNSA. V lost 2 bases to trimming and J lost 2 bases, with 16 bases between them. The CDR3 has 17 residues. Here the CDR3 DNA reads TGTGCCAGCAGCTTAATACAGGGTGGTATCGGCAATCAGCCCCAGCATTTT. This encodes CASSLIQGGIGNQPQHF.

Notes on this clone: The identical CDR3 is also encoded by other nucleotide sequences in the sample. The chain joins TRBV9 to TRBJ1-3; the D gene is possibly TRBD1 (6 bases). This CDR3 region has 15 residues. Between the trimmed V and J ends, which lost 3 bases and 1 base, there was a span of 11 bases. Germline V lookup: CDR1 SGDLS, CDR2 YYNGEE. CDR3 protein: CASSAQGGSGNTIYF. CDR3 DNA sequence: TGTGCCAGCAGCGCTCAAGGGGGTTCTGGAAACACCATATATTTT.

The CDR3 reads CASSEWEGMNTEAFF. Here the CDR3 DNA reads TGTGCCAGCAGTGAATGGGAGGGTATGAACACTGAAGCTTTCTTT. The V call is TRBV25-1, the J call TRBJ1-1; D ambiguous. This CDR3 has 15 residues. CDR1 is MGHDK, CDR2 SYGVNS, per germline. Between the trimmed V and J ends, which lost 1 base and 0 bases, there was a span of 9 bases.